Listed below are T cell receptor beta chains from one sample, sequenced in a study of blood T cell repertoires in COVID-19. Profiled with immunoSEQ multiplex PCR; TCRdb holds only in-frame clones, not every one. The data show roughly 270,000 clones, over 75% seen once. The source material was peripheral blood. These TCRs come from a young man with active or convalescent COVID-19. Both conserved end residues are part of each CDR3. The D gene is left open where the match is weak. The size entry is marked missing in some rows and otherwise reads once, few, many or a size class.

. | . | TRBJ2-7 | TRBV19 | TGTGCCAGTAGTATATTGGGAGGCGAGCAGTACTTC | CASSILGGEQYF
. | . | TRBJ2-7 | TRBV5-1 | TGCGCCAGCAGGGGGCAGTACGAGCAGTACTTC | CASRGQYEQYF
TRBD1 | . | TRBJ1-1 | TRBV29-1 | TGCAGCGTAGACCACCGGACAGGTACGATCGGCCGAGCTTTCTTT | CSVDHRTGTIGRAFF
TRBD1 | once | TRBJ2-7 | TRBV5-1 | TGCGCCAGCAGCCTGGGACAGGGGGCGGACGAGCAGTACTTC | CASSLGQGADEQYF
. | . | TRBJ1-1 | TRBV9 | TGTGCCAGCAGCGTTGCAGGGAACACTGAAGCTTTCTTT | CASSVAGNTEAFF
. | few | TRBJ1-2 | TRBV3-1/TRBV3-2 | TGTGCCAGCAGCCAGCGGGGGGGCGACCCTTTTGCTAACTATGGCTACACCTTC | CASSQRGGDPFANYGYTF
. | . | TRBJ1-5 | TRBV4-2 | TGTGCCAGCAGCCAAAGTACCGGGGGAGGCAATCAGCCCCAGCATTTT | CASSQSTGGGNQPQHF
. | . | TRBJ1-5 | TRBV27 | TGTGCCAGCAGGGGGGGAAACCAGCCCCAGCATTTT | CASRGGNQPQHF
. | . | TRBJ2-1 | TRBV6-4 | TGTGCCAGCAGTGACTCGTTCGGGGTCTCCTACAATGAGCAGTTCTTC | CASSDSFGVSYNEQFF
. | . | TRBJ1-5 | TRBV9 | TGTGCCAGCAGCGATGGGTCCGGGGGTAGCAATCAGCCCCAGCATTTT | CASSDGSGGSNQPQHF
. | . | TRBJ2-6 | TRBV7-3 | TGTGCCAGCAGCTTATCTCCTGGGGCCAACGTCCTGACTTTC | CASSLSPGANVLTF
TRBD1 | . | TRBJ1-3 | TRBV7-8 | TGTGCCAGCAGCTTACAGGGGGCGCGTGGAAACACCATATATTTT | CASSLQGARGNTIYF
. | . | TRBJ2-1 | TRBV6-2/TRBV6-3 | TGTGCCAGCAGTTACTCGATTGACAGGACAGCCGTCTACAATGAGCAGTTCTTC | CASSYSIDRTAVYNEQFF
TRBD2 | . | TRBJ2-1 | TRBV3-1/TRBV3-2 | TGTGCCAGCAGCCTTACTAGCGGGGATTACAATGAGCAGTTCTTC | CASSLTSGDYNEQFF
. | once | TRBJ2-2 | TRBV5-1 | TGCGCCAGCAGCGTCGGCGGGAACACCGGGGAGCTGTTTTTT | CASSVGGNTGELFF
TRBD1 | . | TRBJ2-2 | TRBV3-1/TRBV3-2 | TGTGCCAGCAGGCCGCGACAGGGGGGCGGGGAGCTGTTTTTT | CASRPRQGGGELFF
TRBD1 | . | TRBJ1-2 | TRBV29-1 | TGCAGCGTTGAGTCACAGGGGGTTAACTATGGCTACACCTTC | CSVESQGVNYGYTF
. | once | TRBJ2-7 | TRBV27 | TGTGCCAGCAGTTCCGGAGGGGAGGCCGAGCAGTACTTC | CASSSGGEAEQYF
TRBD1 | . | TRBJ2-7 | TRBV6-5 | TGTGCCAGCAGCGGGACAGCTATCTCCTACGAGCAGTACTTC | CASSGTAISYEQYF
TRBD1 | . | TRBJ1-4 | TRBV6-5 | TGTGCCAGCAGACCTCCGCCAGGGGGACGTGAAAAACTGTTTTTT | CASRPPPGGREKLFF
. | . | TRBJ2-2 | TRBV19 | TGTGCCAGTAGTATATCGGCGGGGGCAAACGGGGAGCTGTTTTTT | CASSISAGANGELFF
TRBD1 | . | TRBJ1-2 | TRBV5-1 | TGCGCCAGCAGCATGACAGGGGGCTATGGCTACACCTTC | CASSMTGGYGYTF
. | . | TRBJ2-7 | TRBV3-1/TRBV3-2 | TGTGCCAGCAGCTCTACATCGACTAGTTACGAGCAGTACTTC | CASSSTSTSYEQYF
TRBD1 | . | TRBJ1-2 | TRBV6-1 | TGTGCCAGCAGTGAAGCGGCAGGGGGAATATATGGCTACACCTTC | CASSEAAGGIYGYTF
. | few | TRBJ1-2 | TRBV20-1 | TGCAGTGCTAGAGCTGACATCTTC | CSARADIF
. | . | TRBJ1-2 | TRBV10-2 | TGCGCCAGCACCGGGACACATTATGGCTACACCTTC | CASTGTHYGYTF
. | . | TRBJ2-5 | TRBV5-6 | TGTGCCAGCAGCTTGGGAGGGCAGAAGTACTTC | CASSLGGQKYF
. | few | TRBJ2-7 | TRBV12-3/TRBV12-4 | TGTGCCAGCAGCTTGGGACACGACTACGAGCAGTACTTC | CASSLGHDYEQYF
. | . | TRBJ2-7 | TRBV27 | TGTGCCAGCATCTCATCCGGGGGCGGCGGGGGCTCCTACGAGCAGTACTTC | CASISSGGGGGSYEQYF
TRBD1 | . | TRBJ1-2 | TRBV5-6 | TGTGCCAGCAGCTTCCGGGACAGGGCTTTTAACTATGGCTACACCTTC | CASSFRDRAFNYGYTF
. | . | TRBJ1-4 | TRBV7-9 | TGTGCCAGCAGCTTACTCAGTAGCGAAAAACTGTTTTTT | CASSLLSSEKLFF
TRBD1 | . | TRBJ2-5 | TRBV6-5 | TGTGCCAGCAGTTACTTCAGGGGGCGCATAGGAGAGACCCAGTACTTC | CASSYFRGRIGETQYF
TRBD1 | . | TRBJ1-4 | TRBV11-2 | TGTGCCAGCAGCCACTCCGGGACAGGGTATGAAAAACTGTTTTTT | CASSHSGTGYEKLFF
. | . | TRBJ2-7 | TRBV13 | TGTGCCAGCAGCTCCAGGGGTATGTCCTACGAGCAGTACTTC | CASSSRGMSYEQYF
. | . | TRBJ1-2 | TRBV4-3 | TGCGCCAGCAGCCAAGCTGCAGGCAACTATGGCTACACCTTC | CASSQAAGNYGYTF
. | once | TRBJ1-4 | TRBV27 | TGTGCCAGCAGTCCCAACCACAGTAATGAAAAACTGTTTTTT | CASSPNHSNEKLFF
. | . | TRBJ2-2 | TRBV20-1 | TGCAGTGCTAGTGTCGGGGGGCCCCCCGGGGAGCTGTTTTTT | CSASVGGPPGELFF
. | . | TRBJ2-7 | TRBV12-5 | TGTGCTAGTGGTTCCCCGATTGGAGGGCACTACGAGCAGTACTTC | CASGSPIGGHYEQYF
TRBD2 | . | TRBJ2-1 | TRBV7-8 | TGTGCCAGCAGCTTAGGGCTAGCGGGGTCCGGTGAGCAGTTCTTC | CASSLGLAGSGEQFF